The text below deals with one TCR beta chain. This sample is part of a study of shared clonotypes between healthy human individuals. The wider study: CD4 naive cells filled three plates per donor, CD4 memory three, CD8 naive two and CD8 memory one.

Only in-frame clones appear in the TCRdb table, and some are missing; sequencing was by immunoSEQ multiplex PCR. There are more than 500,000 clones in the sample; about 96% occur only once, and 0.064% lies in the top ten. Germline values: CDR1 MDHEN, CDR2 SYDVKM. This CDR3 has 13 amino acids. With 2 bases clipped from V and 6 bases from J, the junction kept 0 bases outside the gene matches. A split of CD4+ cells into CD45RA+ naive and CD45RA-negative memory subsets was performed. The specimen was naive CD4+ T cells sorted from blood. Subset defined: CD45RA+ positively selected. The TCR originated in a woman aged 25 to 39 in good health. The V and J genes are TRBV28 and TRBJ1-1; 10 nucleotides line up with TRBD1. CDR3 coding DNA: TGTGCCAGCAGTTTAGGGACAGGGGCTGAAGCTTTCTTT. Its protein is CASSLGTGAEAFF.